This TCR beta chain comes out of a study of OX40 agonist ivuxolimab in advanced cancers. Looking at the study overall: The study treated patients with ivuxolimab, an agonistic anti-OX40 (CD134) antibody. Study-level results: No antigen was identified for the clonally expanded peripheral T cells.

Any history of autoimmune disease or systemic immunosuppression disqualified patients. Comments on this clone: Its antigen is not known.

Sequenced by immunoSEQ multiplex PCR; TCRdb stores in-frame clones only, minus some. In the table there are around 29,000 clones, about 86% of which are singletons. The starting material was CD4+ or CD8+ T cells sorted from blood, obtained in a trial of the OX40 agonist ivuxolimab. The TCR originated in an adult with an advanced solid tumor such as melanoma, head and neck, liver or kidney cancer.

As DNA, the CDR3 is TGTGCCAGCAGCTTAACGTGGGGATCCCCCTACGAGCAGTACTTC. Its translation: CASSLTWGSPYEQYF. J is TRBJ2-5 and V is TRBV13; D is undetermined. The end of the DNA fits TRBJ2-7 better, so the J call may be wrong. The CDR3 runs 15 residues. Germline V gene sequence: CDR1 PRHDT, CDR2 FYEKMQ (reference sequence).